This T cell receptor beta chain comes out of a study of T-cell reconstitution after alpha-beta-depleted transplantation in children. The CDR3 loop spans 17 amino acids. Germline CDR1 is LGHNA and CDR2 is YSLEER. V dropped 1 base and J dropped 0 bases, with 13 bases sitting between them. This clonotype appeared a few times. This sample's TCRbeta library carried unique molecular identifier barcodes. TCRdb analysed the PCR reads with MiXCR anew, one entry per CDR3 protein. The data contain about 370,000 distinct CDR3 sequences, approximately 20% of them singletons. The chain recombines TRBV4-3 with TRBJ2-1, with D tentatively TRBD2 (5 bases). The origin of this receptor is a human donor who donated a stem cell graft to a child with acute myeloid leukemia. Sequencing was performed on PBMCs from the stem cell graft donor, taken from the stem cell graft. The CDR3 region has the DNA TGCGCCAGCAGCCAAGGCTTTAGCGTAATCTCCTACAATGAGCAGTTCTTC. This codes for CASSQGFSVISYNEQFF.